The 15 T cell receptor beta chains presented below share a single source sample, sequenced in a study of blood T cell repertoires in COVID-19. Some clones are missing from TCRdb's copy, which holds only in-frame ones; the method was immunoSEQ multiplex PCR. The sample records about 54,000 clones, more than 75% being singletons. Source material: peripheral blood. The receptor set was obtained from a man aged 50-59 years with active COVID-19.

V and J are TRBV27 and TRBJ1-2; TRBD1 might be the D (6 bases). The CDR3 has 14 amino acids. Germline-derived CDR1 and CDR2 are MNHEY and SMNVEV (reference sequence). The ends were cut back, 8 bases at V and 7 bases at J, with 20 bases in the middle. The CDR3 is CASAPIGGPGGYTF. In DNA, the CDR3 is TGTGCCAGCGCGCCGATCGGGGGGCCGGGTGGCTACACCTTC.

Only one count was recorded for this clone. This chain uses TRBV10-3 with TRBJ2-7; the D is unclear. The germline V gene encodes CDR1 ENHRY and CDR2 SYGVKD. The CDR3 totals 11 residues. V was cut by 3 bases and J by 4 bases, with 4 bases left in between. Written as DNA, the CDR3 is TGTGCCATCAGTGACGAGTACGAGCAGTACTTC. Translation gives CAISDEYEQYF.

The V gene is TRBV5-1, the J gene TRBJ1-2; D uncertain. In germline, CDR1 is SGHRS, CDR2 YFSETQ. This CDR3 region has 13 residues. The V and J ends lost 6 bases and 5 bases respectively, with 14 bases between them. CDR3: CASTPGGEYGYTF. DNA of the CDR3: TGCGCCAGCACCCCCGGCGGGGAGTATGGCTACACCTTC.

Only one count was recorded for this clone. The chain carries TRBV5-1 and TRBJ2-7, with TRBD1 as a possible D gene (6 bases). This CDR3 has 16 amino acids. Germline V CDR1 and CDR2: SGHRS, YFSETQ. Trimming shortened V by 0 bases and J by 2 bases, and 15 bases separated the two germline ends. Here the CDR3 DNA reads TGCGCCAGCAGCTTGGCCCAGGGGAACGCGGCCTACGAGCAGTACTTC. This encodes CASSLAQGNAAYEQYF.

This chain uses TRBV9 with TRBJ1-4; tentative D call: TRBD1 (6 bases). Trimming stripped 5 bases from V and 5 bases from J, with 13 bases between. This CDR3 spans 14 amino acids. Germline loops: CDR1 SGDLS, CDR2 YYNGEE. DNA for the CDR3: TGTGCCAGCAGTTCACAGGGTTTAAATGAAAAACTGTTTTTT. Translation gives CASSSQGLNEKLFF.

In its sample, this clone was seen a few times. The chain combines TRBV4-3 with TRBJ2-7; the D gene is possibly TRBD2 (6 bases). The CDR3 contains 16 residues. V was clipped by 0 bases and J by 3 bases, with 15 bases between them. Looked up from germline, CDR1 is LGHNA and CDR2 is YSLEER. CDR3 sequence reads: CASSQESGGADYEQYF. The CDR3 DNA reads as TGCGCCAGCAGCCAAGAAAGTGGCGGGGCGGACTACGAGCAGTACTTC.

The chain links TRBV11-2 to TRBJ2-5; 13 nucleotides match TRBD2. This CDR3 spans 15 amino acids. From germline, CDR1 is SGHAT and CDR2 FQNNGV. Trimming removed 5 bases from V and 5 bases from J; junction bases left unmatched: 5. This chain's CDR3 is CASSMGTSGTETQYF. CDR3 in DNA: TGTGCCAGCAGCATGGGGACTAGCGGGACTGAGACCCAGTACTTC.

This chain connects TRBV7-2 to TRBJ2-7; D is unresolved. The length of the CDR3 is 13 residues. Germline CDR1 SGHTA, CDR2 FQGNSA. Trimming removed 5 bases from V and 3 bases from J, with 11 bases in between. Here the CDR3 reads CASSTQPGYEQYF. In nucleotides, the CDR3 is TGTGCCAGCAGCACTCAACCCGGCTACGAGCAGTACTTC.

This chain joins TRBV7-2 and TRBJ1-2; no reliable D call. V dropped 2 bases and J dropped 8 bases, with 18 bases sitting between them. Germline values: CDR1 SGHTA, CDR2 FQGNSA. CDR3 length: 15 residues. CDR3 sequence reads: CASSLMLGGLEGYTF. The CDR3 coding sequence is TGTGCCAGCAGCTTAATGCTTGGAGGGCTCGAGGGCTACACCTTC.

CDR3: CASSSGTSGRDAYEQYF. In DNA, the CDR3 is TGTGCCAGCAGCTCCGGGACTAGCGGGAGGGACGCCTACGAGCAGTACTTC. This sequence joins TRBV7-2 and TRBJ2-7, with TRBD2 matching over 16 bases. The CDR3 has 17 amino acids. After removal of 4 bases from V and 2 bases from J, the junction contained 5 bases not matched to a gene. The germline V gene has CDR1 SGHTA and CDR2 FQGNSA.

Points on this clone: The junction and the germline gene differ at one end; a read error may be behind it. V usage is TRBV11-2 and J usage is TRBJ2-1; a possible D gene is TRBD2 (7 bases). The CDR3 length is 14 residues. Germline V gene sequence: CDR1 SGHAT, CDR2 FQNNGV. The CDR3 nucleotides are TGTGCGAGCAAGCCCGCGGGGGCTGTCAATGAGCAGTTCTTC. Translating it yields CASKPAGAVNEQFF.

In this sample, this clone turned up once. This chain connects TRBV2 to TRBJ1-1, with D maybe TRBD1 (5 bases). Trimming removed 3 bases at V and 5 bases at J, with 13 bases between. There are 14 residues in the CDR3. Germline CDR1 reads SNHLY; CDR2 reads FYNNEI. Written as DNA, the CDR3 is TGTGCCAGCAGTGAGGAAGGGGCTGGAACTGAAGCTTTCTTT. Translation: CASSEEGAGTEAFF. Full variable domain (remainder filled in from reference TRBV2 and TRBJ1-1): EPEVTQTPSHQVTQMGQEVILRCVPISNHLYFYWYRQILGQKVEFLVSFYNNEISEKSEIFDDQFSVERPDGSNFTLKIRSTKLEDSAMYFCASSEEGAGTEAFFGQGTRLTVV.

The chain recombines TRBV6-1 with TRBJ1-2; D remains unclear. The CDR3 consists of 14 residues. Germline V gene data show CDR1 as MNHNS and CDR2 as SASEGT. V lost 2 bases, J lost 10 bases, and 17 bases lay in between. The CDR3: CASSEYRRGPHYTF. In DNA, the CDR3 is TGTGCCAGCAGTGAATATCGGAGAGGGCCCCACTACACCTTC.

Comment on this clone: One end of the junction varies from germline; a read error may be responsible. This chain connects TRBV7-7 to TRBJ2-1, with TRBD2 matching 7 bases. The CDR3 is 15 amino acids. Germline CDR1 reads SSHAT; CDR2 reads FNYEAQ (reference sequence). The CDR3 DNA is TGTGCTAGCAGCTTAACGGGGGGAATCTACAATGAGCAGTTCTTC. It specifies CASSLTGGIYNEQFF.

This clone occurred a few times. The gene calls are TRBV7-8 and TRBJ2-1; 9 nucleotides align to TRBD1. Germline CDR1 reads SGHVS; CDR2 reads FQNEAQ. Trimming cost V 5 bases and J 1 base; bases outside gene matches: 3. The CDR3 totals 15 residues. Written as DNA, the CDR3 is TGTGCCAGCAGCCGGACAGGGGCATCCTACAATGAGCAGTTCTTC. Translating it yields CASSRTGASYNEQFF. The full variable domain, its missing parts supplied by reference TRBV7-8 and TRBJ2-1, is GAGVSQSPRYKVAKRGQDVALRCDPISGHVSLFWYQQALGQGPEFLTYFQNEAQLDKSGLPSDRFFAERPEGSVSTLKIQRTQQEDSAVYLCASSRTGASYNEQFFGPGTRLTVL.